This TCR beta chain was captured by sequencing in a study of yellow fever vaccine responses in identical twins (dated by TCRdb to the late 2010s). Regarding the complete study: The study precisely tracked vaccine-responding T cell clones in identical twins.

General conclusions and limits of the study: The authors reported that the T cell response to vaccination in identical twins appeared partly convergent and partly personalized.

The library was produced with RT-PCR. The sample was run on an Illumina HiSeq 2500. The public sequencing data were trimmed at Q25 with fastp and processed into clonotypes with MiXCR by TCRdb, which kept only in-frame beta chains. When rows share a CDR3 protein, they turn into one entry using the most common DNA and genes. This sample holds around 20,000 distinct CDR3 sequences; roughly 75% were observed only once. The top ten constitute more than 2% of the sample. A note on this clonotype: The clone's antigen remains unknown. No clone much larger than this one lies a single base away; base qualities are absent.

Per the germline V gene, KGHSH is the CDR1 and LQKENI is the CDR2. A distance of 6 bases separates the germline ends of V and J, which lose 2 bases and 2 bases respectively. The CDR3 covers 13 residues, taking in both the cysteine and the phenylalanine. Only CDR3 DNA remains: 39 bases, in frame from the first base. The origin of this receptor is a woman aged 18 to 35 who received the yellow fever vaccine. Donor details come from another sample of the same person, matched by shared clones. The sequence joins TRBV18 to TRBJ1-1; the D gene remains uncertain. Sequenced material: T cells from blood (PBMCs), unsorted or a sorted subset (not recorded which), taken before or after yellow fever vaccination (not recorded which). The CDR3 is CASSPASNTEAFF. In nucleotides, the sequence is TGTGCCAGCTCACCAGCCTCAAACACTGAAGCTTTCTTT. The full variable domain, with segments outside the CDR3 supplied by the reference TRBV18 and TRBJ1-1 proteins, appears as NAGVMQNPRHLVRRRGQEARLRCSPMKGHSHVYWYRQLPEEGLKFMVYLQKENIIDESGMPKERFSAEFPKEGPSILRIQQVVRGDSAAYFCASSPASNTEAFFGQGTRLTVV.